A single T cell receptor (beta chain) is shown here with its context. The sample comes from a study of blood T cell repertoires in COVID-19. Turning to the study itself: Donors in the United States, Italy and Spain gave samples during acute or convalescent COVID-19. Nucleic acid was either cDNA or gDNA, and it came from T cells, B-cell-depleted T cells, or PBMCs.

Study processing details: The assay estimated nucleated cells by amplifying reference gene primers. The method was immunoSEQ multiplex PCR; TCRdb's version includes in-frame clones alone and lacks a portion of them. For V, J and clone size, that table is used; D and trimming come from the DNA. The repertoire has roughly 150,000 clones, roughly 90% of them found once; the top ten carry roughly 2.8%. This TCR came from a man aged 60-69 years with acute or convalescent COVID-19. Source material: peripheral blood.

The CDR3 region is CASRTGDSRSYEQYF. For the CDR3, the DNA is TGCGCCAGCAGGACAGGTGATTCGAGATCCTACGAGCAGTACTTC. The rearrangement uses TRBV4-1 and TRBJ2-7, with D possibly being TRBD1 (6 bases). The CDR3 is 15 residues long. The germline CDR1 and CDR2 sequences are MGHRA and YSYEKL. V lost 6 bases and J lost 1, with 16 bases in between.